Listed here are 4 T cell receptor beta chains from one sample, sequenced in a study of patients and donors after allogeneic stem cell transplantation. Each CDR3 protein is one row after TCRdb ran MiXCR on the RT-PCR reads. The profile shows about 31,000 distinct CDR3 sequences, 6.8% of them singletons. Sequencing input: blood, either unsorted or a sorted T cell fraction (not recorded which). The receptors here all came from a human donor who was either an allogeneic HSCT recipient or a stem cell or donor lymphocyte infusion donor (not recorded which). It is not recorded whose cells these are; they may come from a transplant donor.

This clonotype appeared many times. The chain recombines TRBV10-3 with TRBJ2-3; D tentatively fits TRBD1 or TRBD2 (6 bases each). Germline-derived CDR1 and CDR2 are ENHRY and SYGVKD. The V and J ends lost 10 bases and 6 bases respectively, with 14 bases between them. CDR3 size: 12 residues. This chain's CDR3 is CATGADGDTQYF. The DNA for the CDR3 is TGTGCCACGGGGGCAGACGGGGATACGCAGTATTTT.

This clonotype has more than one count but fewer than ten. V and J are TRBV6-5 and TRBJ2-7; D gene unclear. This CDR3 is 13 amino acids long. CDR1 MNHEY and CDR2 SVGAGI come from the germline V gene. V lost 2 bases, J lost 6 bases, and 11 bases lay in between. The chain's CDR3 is CASSYVSCGEQYF. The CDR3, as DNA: TGTGCCAGCAGTTACGTGTCTTGCGGCGAGCAGTACTTC.

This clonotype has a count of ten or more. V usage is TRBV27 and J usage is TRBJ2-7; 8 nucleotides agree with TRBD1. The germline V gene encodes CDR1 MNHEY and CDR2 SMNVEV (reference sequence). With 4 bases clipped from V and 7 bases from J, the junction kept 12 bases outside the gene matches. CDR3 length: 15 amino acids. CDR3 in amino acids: CASSSSTRGLWEQYF. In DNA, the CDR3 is TGTGCCAGCAGTTCCTCCACCAGGGGGCTCTGGGAGCAGTACTTC.

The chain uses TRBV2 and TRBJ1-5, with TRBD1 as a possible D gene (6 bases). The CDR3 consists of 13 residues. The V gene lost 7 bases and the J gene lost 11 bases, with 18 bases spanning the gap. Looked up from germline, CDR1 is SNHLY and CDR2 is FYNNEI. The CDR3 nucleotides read TGTGCCAGCAAACAAGGGGGGATATTGGCCCAGCATTTT. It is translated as CASKQGGILAQHF.